The 5 T cell receptor beta chains listed next were all sequenced from one sample in a study of T cells after yellow fever vaccination. TCRdb independently ran MiXCR on the 5' RACE reads; one entry per CDR3 protein. The table has some 550,000 distinct CDR3 sequences, about a fifth seen once. The source was PBMCs, collected 15 days after the yellow fever booster vaccination. Receptors were obtained from a man aged 25-45 years who received the YFV17D yellow fever vaccine.

V usage is TRBV29-1 and J usage is TRBJ2-5; tentatively, D is TRBD1 (6 bases). V was shortened by 6 bases and J by 2 bases, with 19 bases between the two germline ends. Germline loops: CDR1 SQVTM, CDR2 ANQGSEA. The CDR3 totals 15 residues. In nucleotides, the CDR3 is TGCAGCGTGGGGGATGGGGGCCGAGGGCAAGAGACCCAGTACTTC. It encodes CSVGDGGRGQETQYF.

The chain recombines TRBV27 with TRBJ1-5; 8 bases match TRBD1. The junction had 4 bases not matched to a gene; V was cut back by 9 bases and J by 0 bases. This CDR3 region has 14 residues. From germline, CDR1 is MNHEY and CDR2 SMNVEV (reference sequence). CDR3 bases: TGTGCCAGGATACAGGGGGATAGCAATCAGCCCCAGCATTTT. Translating it yields CARIQGDSNQPQHF.

This clonotype was seen more than once but under ten times. The chain couples TRBV5-5 to TRBJ1-1, with 8 bases identical to TRBD1. CDR1 is SGHKS, CDR2 YYEKEE, per germline (reference sequence). The junction had 14 bases not matched to a gene; V was cut back by 3 bases and J by 10 bases. This CDR3 contains 15 residues. The CDR3 DNA is TGTGCCAGCAGCTGGGACCCGGGACAGGCGGGTGGAGCTTTCTTT. This sequence encodes CASSWDPGQAGGAFF.

V and J are TRBV10-1 and TRBJ2-7, with a tentative D call TRBD2 (6 bases). V lost 5 bases and J lost 2, with 13 bases in between. Germline V gene sequence: CDR1 WNHNN, CDR2 SYGVQD (reference sequence). The CDR3 sequence is 14 residues long. In nucleotides, the CDR3 is TGCGCCAGCAGTAGCGGGTCGAGCACCTACGAGCAGTACTTC. The encoded protein is CASSSGSSTYEQYF.

This clonotype was picked up a small number of times. The V gene is TRBV28, the J gene TRBJ2-3; the D is unclear. Germline V lookup: CDR1 MDHEN, CDR2 SYDVKM. Trimming removed 5 bases from V and 7 bases from J, with 7 bases in between. The CDR3 loop spans 11 amino acids. The CDR3 loop reads CASSGRNTQYF. As DNA, the CDR3 is TGTGCCAGCAGTGGGCGAAATACGCAGTATTTT.